In its sample, the clone carrying this T cell receptor beta chain was seen once. The protocol was immunoSEQ multiplex PCR, while the TCRdb copy is restricted to in-frame clones and leaves out a portion. Of about 190,000 clones in the sample, about 90% were seen once. This entry comes from a study of blood T cell repertoires in COVID-19. CDR1 is MDHEN, CDR2 SYDVKM, per germline. The CDR3 is 14 amino acids. V lost 5 bases and J lost 0, with 10 bases in between. This chain connects TRBV28 to TRBJ1-1; D possibly corresponds to TRBD1 (6 bases). The clonotype was recovered from a man aged 45-65 years with acute or convalescent COVID-19. Sequenced sample: peripheral blood. CDR3 in amino acids: CASSNRVMNTEAFF. The DNA of the CDR3 is TGTGCCAGCAGTAACAGGGTGATGAACACTGAAGCTTTCTTT.